The present T cell receptor beta chain was sequenced within a study of T cell repertoires in aging, cancer and after chemotherapy. In the study overall: Chronic lymphocytic leukemia patients on fludarabine- or bendamustine-based regimens gave paired samples before and after chemotherapy. About 8.9 million TCR reads made up the full dataset.

Findings and limits, study-wide: Untreated cancer patients had significantly lower blood TCR diversity than age-matched healthy donors. No conclusions about immunological memory after chemotherapy can be drawn from the repertoire data.

This clonotype showed up just a few times. Its antigen is as yet unknown. A mixed TRB-A/B primer pool amplified rearranged TRB by multiplex touch-down PCR. TCRdb re-called the multiplex PCR reads with MiXCR, one entry per CDR3 protein. The sample has some 5,000 distinct CDR3 sequences; 33% are singletons. Deletions cut 4 bases from V and 0 bases from J, with 6 bases between. CDR3 size: 14 residues. The template was genomic DNA from peripheral blood, not RNA. The chain recombines TRBV12-3 or TRBV12-4 with TRBJ1-4; D call uncertain. The receptor was derived from a human donor with a blood cancer. Sequenced: blood. In DNA form, the CDR3 reads TGTGCCAGCAGTTATGGTGCAACTAATGAAAAACTGTTTTTT. It yields the protein CASSYGATNEKLFF.